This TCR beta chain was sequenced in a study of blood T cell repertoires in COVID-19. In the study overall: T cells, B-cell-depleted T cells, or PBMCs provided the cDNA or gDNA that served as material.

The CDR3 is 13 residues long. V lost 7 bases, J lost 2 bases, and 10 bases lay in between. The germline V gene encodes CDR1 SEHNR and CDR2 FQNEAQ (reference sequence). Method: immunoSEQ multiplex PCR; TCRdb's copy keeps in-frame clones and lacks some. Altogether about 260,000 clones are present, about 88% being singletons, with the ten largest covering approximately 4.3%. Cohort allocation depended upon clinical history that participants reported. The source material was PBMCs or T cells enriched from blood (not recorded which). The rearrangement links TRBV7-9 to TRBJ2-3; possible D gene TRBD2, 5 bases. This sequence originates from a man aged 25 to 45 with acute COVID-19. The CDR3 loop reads CASTPLVTDTQYF. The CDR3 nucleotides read TGTGCCAGCACACCACTAGTCACAGATACGCAGTATTTT. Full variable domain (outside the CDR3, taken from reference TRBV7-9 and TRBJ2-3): DTGVSQNPRHKITKRGQNVTFRCDPISEHNRLYWYRQTLGQGPEFLTYFQNEAQLEKSRLLSDRFSAERPKGSFSTLEIQRTEQGDSAMYLCASTPLVTDTQYFGPGTRLTVL.